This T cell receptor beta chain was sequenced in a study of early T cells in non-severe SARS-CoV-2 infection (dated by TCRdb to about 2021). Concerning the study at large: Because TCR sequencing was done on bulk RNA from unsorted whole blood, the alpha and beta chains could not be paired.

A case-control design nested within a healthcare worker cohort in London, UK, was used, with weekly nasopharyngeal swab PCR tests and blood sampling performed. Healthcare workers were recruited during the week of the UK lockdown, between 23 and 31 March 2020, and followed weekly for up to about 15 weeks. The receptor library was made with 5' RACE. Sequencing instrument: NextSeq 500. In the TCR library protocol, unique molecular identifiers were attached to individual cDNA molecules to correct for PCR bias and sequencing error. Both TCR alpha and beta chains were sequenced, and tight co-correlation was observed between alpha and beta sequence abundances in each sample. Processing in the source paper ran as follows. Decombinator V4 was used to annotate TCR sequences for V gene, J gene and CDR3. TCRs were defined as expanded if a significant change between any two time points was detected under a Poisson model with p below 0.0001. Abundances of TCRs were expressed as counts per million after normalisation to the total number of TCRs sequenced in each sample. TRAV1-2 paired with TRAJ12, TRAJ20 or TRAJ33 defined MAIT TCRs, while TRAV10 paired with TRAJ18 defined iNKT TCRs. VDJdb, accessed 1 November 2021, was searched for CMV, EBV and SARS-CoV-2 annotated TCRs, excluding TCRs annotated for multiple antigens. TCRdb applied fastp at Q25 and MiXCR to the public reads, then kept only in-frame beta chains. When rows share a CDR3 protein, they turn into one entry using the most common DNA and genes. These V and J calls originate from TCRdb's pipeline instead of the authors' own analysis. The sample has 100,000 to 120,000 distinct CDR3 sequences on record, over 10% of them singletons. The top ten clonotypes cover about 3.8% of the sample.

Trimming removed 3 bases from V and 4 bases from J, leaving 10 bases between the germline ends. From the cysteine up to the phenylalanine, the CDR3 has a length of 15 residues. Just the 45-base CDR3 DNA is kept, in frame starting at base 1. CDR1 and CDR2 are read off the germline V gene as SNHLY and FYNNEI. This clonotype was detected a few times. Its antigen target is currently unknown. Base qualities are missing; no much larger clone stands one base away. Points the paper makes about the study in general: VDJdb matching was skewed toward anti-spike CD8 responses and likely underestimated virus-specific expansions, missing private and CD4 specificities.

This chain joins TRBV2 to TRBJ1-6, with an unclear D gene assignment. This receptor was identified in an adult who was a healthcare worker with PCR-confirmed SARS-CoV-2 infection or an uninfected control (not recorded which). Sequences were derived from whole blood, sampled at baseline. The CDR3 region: CASSESGVYNSPLHF. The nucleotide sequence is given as TGTGCCAGCAGTGAGTCTGGCGTATATAATTCACCCCTCCACTTT. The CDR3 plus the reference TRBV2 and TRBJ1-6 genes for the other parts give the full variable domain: EPEVTQTPSHQVTQMGQEVILRCVPISNHLYFYWYRQILGQKVEFLVSFYNNEISEKSEIFDDQFSVERPDGSNFTLKIRSTKLEDSAMYFCASSESGVYNSPLHFGNGTRLTVT.